A single sample gave rise to the 26 T cell receptor beta chains below, sequenced in a study of cytomegalovirus exposure and HLA in healthy donors. 13 Jbeta primers and 60 Vbeta primers were used for the PCR. Produced via immunoSEQ multiplex PCR; TCRdb's table is partial and in-frame only. The data show roughly 110,000 clones, 65% to 85% seen once. Sequencing used PBMCs. These receptors were obtained from a man aged 25 to 40 in good health and CMV-seronegative.

V usage is TRBV7-8 and J usage is TRBJ2-2; 10 bases line up with TRBD1. The CDR3 has 17 amino acids. The germline V gene encodes CDR1 SGHVS and CDR2 FQNEAQ. V was pared by 5 bases and J by 3 bases, with 9 bases of the junction left unmatched. The CDR3 region has the DNA TGTGCCAGCAGCGAAAAAGGCGGGACAGGGGACACCGGGGAGCTGTTTTTT. As protein: CASSEKGGTGDTGELFF.

The rearrangement joins TRBV5-1 to TRBJ1-1; TRBD1 matches 7 bases. Germline CDR1 and CDR2: SGHRS and YFSETQ. V lost 0 bases to trimming and J lost 7 bases; unmatched junction nucleotides: 6. The CDR3 covers 14 residues. This CDR3 is CASSLAVGQSEAFF. The CDR3 bases are TGCGCCAGCAGCTTGGCGGTGGGACAGAGTGAAGCTTTCTTT.

The chain joins TRBV6-5 to TRBJ2-2; no clear D. The CDR3 loop spans 14 amino acids. Trimming left V 6 bases short and J 7 bases short, with 15 bases between. CDR1 and CDR2 from the germline V gene are MNHEY and SVGAGI. CDR3 loop: CASRPPGYSGELFF. The CDR3 coding sequence is TGTGCCAGCAGGCCCCCCGGGTATAGCGGGGAGCTGTTTTTT.

The chain is built from TRBV6-1 and TRBJ2-5, with D perhaps matching TRBD1 (6 bases). The CDR3 consists of 13 residues. V lost 10 bases, J lost 0 bases, and 12 bases lay in between. From germline, CDR1 is MNHNS and CDR2 SASEGT. In nucleotides, the CDR3 is TGTGCCACCGGAAAGGGGGACCAAGAGACCCAGTACTTC. It yields the protein CATGKGDQETQYF.

V and J are TRBV5-1 and TRBJ2-1, with 8 bases lining up with TRBD1. The V and J ends lost 4 bases and 1 base, in that order; junction bases with no gene match: 4. Germline CDR1 reads SGHRS; CDR2 reads YFSETQ. This CDR3 contains 15 residues. The CDR3 nucleotides are TGCGCCAGCAGCACCGACAGGGGTTCCTACAATGAGCAGTTCTTC. Translation: CASSTDRGSYNEQFF.

In this sample, this clone turned up a few times. The chain combines TRBV29-1 with TRBJ2-5; 9 nucleotides match TRBD2. V lost 7 bases and J lost 5; bases outside the gene matches: 11. CDR3 size: 14 residues. Germline V gene data show CDR1 as SQVTM and CDR2 as ANQGSEA. CDR3 in amino acids: CSGGASGTRETQYF. The CDR3 DNA sequence: TGCAGCGGGGGGGCTAGCGGGACACGGGAGACCCAGTACTTC.

The chain joins TRBV5-4 to TRBJ2-1, with D possibly being TRBD1 (6 bases). V was pared by 4 bases and J by 0 bases, with 14 bases between. The CDR3 has 16 residues. The germline V gene has CDR1 SGHNT and CDR2 YYREEE (reference sequence). As DNA, the CDR3 is TGTGCCAGCAGCGATGCAGGGGTACCCTCCTACAATGAGCAGTTCTTC. This gives the protein CASSDAGVPSYNEQFF.

This chain uses TRBV15 with TRBJ1-1; no firm D call. Germline V gene data show CDR1 as LNHNV and CDR2 as YYDKDF (reference sequence). V was trimmed by 1 base and J by 1 base, leaving 10 bases between them. The CDR3 totals 15 residues. The CDR3 nucleotides read TGTGCCACCAGCAGAGCGGAGCGCCGGAACACTGAAGCTTTCTTT. Translated: CATSRAERRNTEAFF.

This clone came up a few times. This rearrangement joins TRBV6-1 to TRBJ1-5; TRBD1 might be the D (5 bases). Germline V lookup: CDR1 MNHNS, CDR2 SASEGT. Trimming took 6 bases from V and 11 from J, leaving 14 bases between them. The CDR3 loop spans 12 amino acids. As DNA, the CDR3 is TGTGCCAGCAGCCCCTCGGTAGGGGCCCAGCATTTT. Its protein is CASSPSVGAQHF.

This clone has only one observation. CDR3 nucleotides: TGTGCCAGCAGCGCCCGGGAGAGGCGTTACAATGAGCAGTTCTTC. It specifies CASSARERRYNEQFF. This sequence joins TRBV9 and TRBJ2-1; weak D call: TRBD2 (6 bases). V lost 3 bases to trimming and J lost 4 bases, with 14 bases between them. CDR3 length equals 15 residues. CDR1 and CDR2 (germline): SGDLS, YYNGEE.

The V and J genes are TRBV4-1 and TRBJ2-5; D is unresolved. The CDR3 runs 17 residues. V gave up 1 base and J gave up 1 base, with 16 bases separating them. CDR1 MGHRA and CDR2 YSYEKL come from the germline V gene. CDR3 nucleotides: TGCGCCAGCAGCCAAGGCCTTTTCCGTCAGGCCCAAGAGACCCAGTACTTC. Protein sequence: CASSQGLFRQAQETQYF.

This clone was found a few times. The chain joins TRBV5-6 to TRBJ2-7; D remains ambiguous. With 2 bases removed from V and 6 bases from J, the gap between germline ends came to 6 bases. Germline V gene sequence: CDR1 SGHDT, CDR2 YYEEEE. The CDR3 runs 11 residues. The CDR3: CASSFVGEQYF. The CDR3 DNA sequence: TGTGCCAGCAGCTTCGTCGGCGAGCAGTACTTC. The variable domain in full, with the rest retrieved from reference TRBV5-6 and TRBJ2-7, is DAGVTQSPTHLIKTRGQQVTLRCSPKSGHDTVSWYQQALGQGPQFIFQYYEEEERQRGNFPDRFSGHQFPNYSSELNVNALLLGDSALYLCASSFVGEQYFGPGTRLTVT.

CDR3 region: CASSKTGTGTGGELFF. CDR3 nucleotide sequence: TGTGCCAGTAGTAAAACCGGGACAGGGACAGGCGGGGAGCTGTTTTTT. The V gene is TRBV19, the J gene TRBJ2-2; 9 nucleotides match TRBD1. CDR3 size: 16 residues. Germline loops: CDR1 LNHDA, CDR2 SQIVND (reference sequence). V was clipped by 4 bases and J by 7 bases; unmatched bases: 10.

Points on this clone: Its ends do not fully match the called genes, so a read error is possible. The rearrangement joins TRBV30 to TRBJ1-2; D might be TRBD1 (5 bases). Germline assignment: CDR1 GTSNPN and CDR2 SVGIG (reference sequence). The CDR3 has 12 amino acids. CDR3 bases: TGTGCCGGCGGGGCGCCAACCAAAGGCTGCACCTTC. This translates into CAGGAPTKGCTF.

This chain uses TRBV10-3 with TRBJ2-7; 14 bases map to TRBD2. Germline CDR1 ENHRY, CDR2 SYGVKD. This CDR3 is 15 amino acids long. Trimming took 6 bases from V and 6 from J; bases not matched to a gene: 7. In DNA, the CDR3 is TGTGCCATCAGCCCGACTAGCGGGGGGGCCAGCGAGCAGTACTTC. It yields the protein CAISPTSGGASEQYF.

This chain joins TRBV19 and TRBJ1-2; a possible D gene is TRBD1 (5 bases). The length of the CDR3 is 14 residues. Trimming cost V 8 bases and J 3 bases, with 16 bases left between them. CDR1 and CDR2 (germline): LNHDA, SQIVND (reference sequence). The CDR3 sequence: CASSRQYRDYGYTF. CDR3 nucleotides: TGTGCCAGTTCAAGACAGTACAGAGACTATGGCTACACCTTC. Looking up the rest from reference TRBV19 and TRBJ1-2 gives the full variable domain: DGGITQSPKYLFRKEGQNVTLSCEQNLNHDAMYWYRQDPGQGLRLIYYSQIVNDFQKGDIAEGYSVSREKKESFPLTVTSAQKNPTAFYLCASSRQYRDYGYTFGSGTRLTVV.

The chain recombines TRBV6-4 with TRBJ2-7, with 10 bases matching TRBD2. The CDR3 covers 14 residues. V was pared by 3 bases and J by 4 bases, with 3 bases of the junction left unmatched. Germline assignment: CDR1 MRHNA and CDR2 SNTAGT. CDR3 in DNA: TGTGCCAGCAGTGAACTGGGACTAGCGTACGAGCAGTACTTC. It specifies CASSELGLAYEQYF.

This clone turned up a few times. The chain recombines TRBV4-1 with TRBJ1-1; D is uncertain. V was cut by 3 bases and J by 0 bases, with 11 bases left in between. The CDR3 sequence is 15 residues long. Germline values: CDR1 MGHRA, CDR2 YSYEKL. This chain's CDR3 is CASSHLVVMNTEAFF. The CDR3 DNA reads TGCGCCAGCAGCCACTTGGTAGTCATGAACACTGAAGCTTTCTTT.

The genes are TRBV7-3 and TRBJ2-6; D is undetermined. CDR3 length: 15 residues. The ends were cut back, 3 bases at V and 0 bases at J, with 6 bases in the middle. The germline CDR1 and CDR2 sequences are SGHTA and FQGTGA. CDR3 region: CASSFYSSGANVLTF. CDR3 DNA sequence: TGTGCCAGCAGCTTTTACTCCTCTGGGGCCAACGTCCTGACTTTC.

This clone was counted once. V and J are TRBV19 and TRBJ1-1, with D hard to call. The length of the CDR3 is 13 residues. V was cut by 9 bases and J by 0 bases, with 11 bases left in between. Germline V gives CDR1 LNHDA, CDR2 SQIVND (reference sequence). The CDR3 bases are TGTGCCAGCCAGATGTCATTGAACACTGAAGCTTTCTTT. The encoded protein is CASQMSLNTEAFF.

The V and J genes are TRBV28 and TRBJ2-7, with a weak D call TRBD2 (6 bases). V lost 9 bases, J lost 0 bases, and 12 bases lay in between. The CDR3 runs 13 residues. Germline loops: CDR1 MDHEN, CDR2 SYDVKM. The CDR3 DNA reads as TGTGCCAGTTTAGGAGGGATCTCCTACGAGCAGTACTTC. Residues: CASLGGISYEQYF.

The chain employs TRBV28 and TRBJ2-1; TRBD2 is a possible D gene (6 bases). The CDR3 is made up of 13 amino acids. Germline assignment: CDR1 MDHEN and CDR2 SYDVKM. The germline V and J ends were trimmed by 6 bases and 1 base, with 7 bases remaining between them. The CDR3 coding sequence is TGTGCCAGCAGGGAGGGGTCCTACAATGAGCAGTTCTTC. Translating gives CASREGSYNEQFF.

The gene calls are TRBV5-1 and TRBJ2-7; 7 bases fit TRBD2. J gave up 6 bases and V 6 bases, and 12 bases lay outside the gene matches. This CDR3 is built from 14 residues. Germline V gene lookup returns CDR1 SGHRS and CDR2 YFSETQ. CDR3 loop: CASTSGGGRAEQYF. CDR3 nucleotide sequence: TGCGCCAGCACTTCGGGGGGAGGCCGCGCCGAGCAGTACTTC.

V and J are TRBV6-4 and TRBJ1-1, with D maybe TRBD1 (5 bases). This CDR3 contains 14 residues. Trimming took off 6 bases at V and 3 bases at J, with 14 bases between the two ends. CDR1 is MRHNA and CDR2 is SNTAGT in the germline V gene. For the CDR3, the DNA is TGTGCCAGCAGACCGCAGGGTTTGGACACTGAAGCTTTCTTT. As protein: CASRPQGLDTEAFF.

The sample holds a few counts of this clone. This sequence joins TRBV6-5 and TRBJ2-7; 12 positions agree with TRBD2. The CDR3 loop spans 16 amino acids. The germline V gene encodes CDR1 MNHEY and CDR2 SVGAGI. V lost 2 bases, J lost 1 base, and 3 bases stayed unmatched. The CDR3 spells CASSYAGLAGSYEQYF. The CDR3 coding sequence is TGTGCCAGCAGTTACGCCGGACTAGCGGGGTCCTACGAGCAGTACTTC.

This rearrangement joins TRBV6-1 to TRBJ2-7, with 9 nucleotides matching TRBD1. This CDR3 is 14 amino acids long. Germline V gives CDR1 MNHNS, CDR2 SASEGT. The ends lost 7 bases at V and 2 bases at J; junction bases unmatched: 6. The CDR3 DNA reads as TGTGCCAGCAAAACGGGACAGGGAGCCTACGAGCAGTACTTC. Amino acids: CASKTGQGAYEQYF.